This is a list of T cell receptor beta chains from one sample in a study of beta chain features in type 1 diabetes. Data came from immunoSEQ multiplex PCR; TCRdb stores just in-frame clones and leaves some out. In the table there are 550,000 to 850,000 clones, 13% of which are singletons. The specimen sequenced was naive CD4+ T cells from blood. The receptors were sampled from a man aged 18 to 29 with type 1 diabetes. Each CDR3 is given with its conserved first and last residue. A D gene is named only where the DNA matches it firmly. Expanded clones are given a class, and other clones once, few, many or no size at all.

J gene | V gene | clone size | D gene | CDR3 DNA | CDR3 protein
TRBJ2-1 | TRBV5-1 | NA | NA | TGCGCCAGCAGCTTGGTGGGCAGGGAAGGCAATGAGCAGTTCTTC | CASSLVGREGNEQFF
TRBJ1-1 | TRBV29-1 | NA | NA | TGCAGCGTTGAAGTGGAAGCTGGGGGCACTGAAGCTTTCTTT | CSVEVEAGGTEAFF
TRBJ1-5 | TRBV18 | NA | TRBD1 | TGTGCCAGCTCACCTGGACAGGGGGCAATCGATAGCAATCAGCCCCAGCATTTT | CASSPGQGAIDSNQPQHF
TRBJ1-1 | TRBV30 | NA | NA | TGTGCCTGGAGTAATACAGGGAACACTGAAGCTTTCTTT | CAWSNTGNTEAFF
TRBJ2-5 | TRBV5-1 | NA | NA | TGCGCCAGCAGCCCGAGTGGACAGCAAGAGACCCAGTACTTC | CASSPSGQQETQYF
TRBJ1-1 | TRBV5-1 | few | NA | TGCGCCAGCAGCTTGGAACAGGCCAACACTGAAGCTTTCTTT | CASSLEQANTEAFF
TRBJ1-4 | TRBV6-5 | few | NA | TGTGCCAGCAGTTCCCGACGGTTGGATGAAAAACTGTTTTTT | CASSSRRLDEKLFF
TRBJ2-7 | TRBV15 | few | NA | TGTGCCACCAGCAGGAGGACCTTCCACGAGCAGTACTTC | CATSRRTFHEQYF
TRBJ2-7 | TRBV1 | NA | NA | TGCACCAGCAGCCCGACACAGCCGTACGAGCAGTACTTC | CTSSPTQPYEQYF
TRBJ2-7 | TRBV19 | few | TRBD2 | TGTGCCAGTAGCCGGACTAGCGGGGGCGTATACGAGCAGTACTTC | CASSRTSGGVYEQYF
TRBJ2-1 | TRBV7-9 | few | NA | TGTGCCAGCAGCTTAGCGGTAGGCAAAGGGTCCCAGTTCTTC | CASSLAVGKGSQFF
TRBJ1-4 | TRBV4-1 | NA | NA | TGCGCCAGCAGCCAACCCATCCGGGGGGGCACTAATGAAAAACTGTTTTTT | CASSQPIRGGTNEKLFF
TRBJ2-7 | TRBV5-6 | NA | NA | TGTGCCAGCAGCCCGGGGTCCTACGAGCAGTACTTC | CASSPGSYEQYF
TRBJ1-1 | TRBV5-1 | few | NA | TGCGCCAGCAGCCCGTCCGGGACGGAGAACACTGAAGCTTTCTTT | CASSPSGTENTEAFF
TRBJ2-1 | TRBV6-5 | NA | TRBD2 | TGTGCCAGCAGTTACGTCAGCGGGGGTTGGAATGAGCAGTTCTTC | CASSYVSGGWNEQFF
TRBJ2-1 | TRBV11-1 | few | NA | TGTGCCAGCAGCTTGGGTCAGCCCTACAATGAGCAGTTCTTC | CASSLGQPYNEQFF
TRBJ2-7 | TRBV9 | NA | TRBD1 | TGTGCCAGCAGCGTAGCTACAGGGGGCCCCTACGAGCAGTACTTC | CASSVATGGPYEQYF
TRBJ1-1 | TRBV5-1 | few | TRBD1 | TGCGCCAGCAGCGCCACAGGGGGCGAAACGGCTTTCTTT | CASSATGGETAFF
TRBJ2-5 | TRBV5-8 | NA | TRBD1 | TGTGCCAGCAGCCAGGGACAGGGAGGGGAGACCCAGTACTTC | CASSQGQGGETQYF
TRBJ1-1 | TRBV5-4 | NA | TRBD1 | TGTGCCAGCAGCGTACCGGGACAGACTCTGAACACTGAAGCTTTCTTT | CASSVPGQTLNTEAFF
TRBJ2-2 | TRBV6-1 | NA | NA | TGTGCCAGCAGTTTTACAGCTGGCGGGGAGCTGTTTTTT | CASSFTAGGELFF
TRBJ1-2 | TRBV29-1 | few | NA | TGCAGCGTTTGGGTCCGGGAGGCCGATGGCTACACCTTC | CSVWVREADGYTF
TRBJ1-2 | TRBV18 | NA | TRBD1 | TGTGCCAGCTCACCGACAGGGACAGAGATTAACTATGGCTACACCTTC | CASSPTGTEINYGYTF
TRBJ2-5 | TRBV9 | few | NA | TGTGCCAGCAGCGTCACCGGGACGGCACAAGAGACCCAGTACTTC | CASSVTGTAQETQYF
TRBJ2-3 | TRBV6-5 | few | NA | TGTGCCAGCAGCTCCGGAGGAGATACGCAGTATTTT | CASSSGGDTQYF
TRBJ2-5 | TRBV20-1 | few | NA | TGCAGTGCTAGGGTTGCGGAGACCCAGTACTTC | CSARVAETQYF
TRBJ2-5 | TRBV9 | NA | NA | TGTGCCAGCAGCGTAGACCTAGGGGTTCTTTCGGAGACCCAGTACTTC | CASSVDLGVLSETQYF
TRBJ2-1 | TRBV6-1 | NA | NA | TGTGCCAGCAGCCGTCAGGACTCCTACAATGAGCAGTTCTTC | CASSRQDSYNEQFF
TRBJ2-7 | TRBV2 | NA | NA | TGTGCCAGCAGCGACAGTTGGGGAGCTATGGAGTACTTC | CASSDSWGAMEYF
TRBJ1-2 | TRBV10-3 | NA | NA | TGTGCCATCAGTGAGCAGGGGAATGGCTACACCTTC | CAISEQGNGYTF
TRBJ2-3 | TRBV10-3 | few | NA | TGTGCCATCAGTGAAGGGACAGATACGCAGTATTTT | CAISEGTDTQYF
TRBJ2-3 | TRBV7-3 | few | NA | TGTGCCAGCAGCAAGGACTTCACAGATACGCAGTATTTT | CASSKDFTDTQYF
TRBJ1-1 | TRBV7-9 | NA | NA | TGTGCCAGCAGCTTAGGTCAGGGCTTTATGAACACTGAAGCTTTCTTT | CASSLGQGFMNTEAFF
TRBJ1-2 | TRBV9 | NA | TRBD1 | TGTGCCAGCAGCGTAGTAGGGGGCGGTGGAGGCTACACCTTC | CASSVVGGGGGYTF
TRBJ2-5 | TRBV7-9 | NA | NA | TGTGCCAGCAGCTCAGGCGGCGCAAGGCCTCAAGAGACCCAGTACTTC | CASSSGGARPQETQYF
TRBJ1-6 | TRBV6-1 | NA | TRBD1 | TGTGCCAGCAGTGAGATGGGACAGGGGTCTTCACCCCTCCACTTT | CASSEMGQGSSPLHF
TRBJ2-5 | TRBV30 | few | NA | TGTGCCTGGAGTGGGGGCGACGAAGAGACCCAGTACTTC | CAWSGGDEETQYF
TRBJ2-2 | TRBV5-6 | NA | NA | TGTGCCAGCAGCTGGAGATACGGGGAGCTGTTTTTT | CASSWRYGELFF
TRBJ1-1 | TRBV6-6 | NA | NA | TGTGCCAGCAGTTCCCCCCAGGGAGGAGCTTTCTTT | CASSSPQGGAFF
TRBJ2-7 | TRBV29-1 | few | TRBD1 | TGCAGCGTGCTCCGGGACAGGGGTCCCACCTACGAGCAGTACTTC | CSVLRDRGPTYEQYF
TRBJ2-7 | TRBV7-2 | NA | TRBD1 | TGTGCCAGCAGCTTTGGGACAGGGTCGTACGAGCAGTACTTC | CASSFGTGSYEQYF
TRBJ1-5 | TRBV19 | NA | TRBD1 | TGTGCCAGTGAACCGGGACAGGGGATTCAGCCCCAGCATTTT | CASEPGQGIQPQHF